This TCR beta chain was identified in a study of cytomegalovirus exposure and HLA in healthy donors. V was pared by 7 bases and J by 4 bases, with 16 bases between. The CDR3 is 15 amino acids. Germline V lookup: CDR1 MNHNY, CDR2 SVGAGI (reference sequence). Primers: 60 Vbeta forward and 13 Jbeta reverse. The table came from immunoSEQ multiplex PCR; TCRdb's copy has only in-frame clones and leaves some out. The sample includes 90,000 to 100,000 clones, approximately 76% seen only once; the top ten take around 20%. The clonotype originates from a woman aged 60 to 75 in good health and CMV-seropositive. The specimen was PBMCs. The chain recombines TRBV6-6 with TRBJ2-2, with D perhaps TRBD2 (5 bases). The DNA of the CDR3 is TGTGCCAGCACCCAATCTAGCTTGGGCACCGGGGAGCTGTTTTTT. It yields the protein CASTQSSLGTGELFF.